These 26 T cell receptor beta chains share one sample of origin, sequenced in a study of Graves' ophthalmopathy and Graves' hyperthyroidism. TCR beta CDR3 amplification used RNA transcripts. RT-PCR was first run with HTBI primers, then multiplex PCR in a second round. TCRdb re-called the multiplex PCR reads with MiXCR, one entry per CDR3 protein. The table has 740,000 or so distinct CDR3 sequences, 35% to 50% seen once. The sequencing sample was made of peripheral blood. Receptors were obtained from an adult man with Graves' ophthalmopathy.

This clonotype has a count of ten or more. The CDR3 is CAISQLVNEQYF. The CDR3 bases are TGTGCCATCAGCCAATTGGTGAACGAGCAGTACTTC. This sequence joins TRBV10-3 and TRBJ2-7, with D unresolved. From germline, CDR1 is ENHRY and CDR2 SYGVKD. Deletions cut 6 bases from V and 5 bases from J, with 11 bases between. The CDR3 contains 12 residues.

At least ten counts were recorded for this clonotype. The V gene is TRBV7-9, the J gene TRBJ1-6; D not certain. Trimming removed 8 bases at V and 7 bases at J, with 9 bases between. Germline-derived CDR1 and CDR2 are SEHNR and FQNEAQ (reference sequence). The CDR3 consists of 12 residues. CDR3 bases: TGTGCCAGCGGGGTCGCGAATTCACCCCTCCACTTT. Protein product: CASGVANSPLHF.

This chain links TRBV6-5 with TRBJ1-6; a weak D match, TRBD1 (5 bases). V lost 2 bases to trimming and J lost 9 bases, with 11 bases between them. Germline assignment: CDR1 MNHEY and CDR2 SVGAGI. The CDR3 sequence is 14 residues long. CDR3 amino acids: CASSYHDRSSPLHF. The DNA of the CDR3 is TGTGCCAGCAGTTACCATGACAGATCTTCACCCCTCCACTTT.

This clonotype showed up just a few times. The J gene is TRBJ2-2, the V gene TRBV20-1; no firm D call. V was shortened by 7 bases and J by 2 bases, with 14 bases between the two germline ends. The length of the CDR3 is 14 residues. CDR1 is DFQATT and CDR2 is SNEGSKA in the germline V gene (reference sequence). The CDR3 nucleotides are TGCAGTGGCTTGAGAGACCTAAACACCGGGGAGCTGTTTTTT. This codes for CSGLRDLNTGELFF.

This clonotype was detected ten times or more. The chain has TRBV2 and TRBJ2-5, with TRBD2 as a possible D gene (5 bases). Per the germline V gene, CDR1 is SNHLY and CDR2 is FYNNEI. This CDR3 is built from 15 residues. V lost 6 bases, J lost 1 base, and 15 bases lay in between. CDR3 residues: CASSPFEGLQETQYF. The CDR3 DNA is TGTGCCAGCAGCCCGTTTGAGGGTCTCCAAGAGACCCAGTACTTC.

This clonotype was seen only a few times. The rearrangement links TRBV20-1 to TRBJ1-1; TRBD1 matches 7 bases. Germline loops: CDR1 DFQATT, CDR2 SNEGSKA (reference sequence). CDR3 length: 13 amino acids. Trimming removed 2 bases from V and 6 bases from J; junction bases left unmatched: 6. Written as DNA, the CDR3 is TGCAGTGCTAGAAGACAGGGCGTCTCTGAAGCTTTCTTT. Its translation is CSARRQGVSEAFF.

Many counts were recorded for this clonotype. The rearrangement links TRBV29-1 to TRBJ2-2; D ambiguous. The CDR3 length is 12 residues. Germline V gene sequence: CDR1 SQVTM, CDR2 ANQGSEA. The ends were cut back, 4 bases at V and 6 bases at J, with 9 bases in the middle. The CDR3 DNA is TGCAGCGTTGCGGGTGGACCCGGGGAGCTGTTTTTT. Translation: CSVAGGPGELFF.

The chain employs TRBV24-1 and TRBJ1-5; D may be TRBD1 (6 bases). TRBJ2-3 explains the end of the DNA better; the J call may be wrong. Per the germline V gene, CDR1 is KGHDR and CDR2 is SFDVKD. The CDR3 loop spans 16 amino acids. The CDR3 here is CATSDPKQGRADTQYF. CDR3 bases: TGTGCCACCAGTGATCCGAAACAGGGTAGGGCAGATACGCAGTATTTT.

V gene TRBV7-6 combines with J gene TRBJ2-5; TRBD2 might be the D (6 bases). The germline CDR1 and CDR2 sequences are SGHVS and FNYEAQ. There are 15 residues in the CDR3. V gave up 5 bases and J gave up 0 bases, with 13 bases separating them. The CDR3 spells CASSQKEGYQETQYF. CDR3 DNA sequence: TGTGCCAGCAGCCAAAAGGAGGGGTACCAAGAGACCCAGTACTTC.

This clonotype was counted ten times or more. J is TRBJ1-5 and V is TRBV20-1; D possibly corresponds to TRBD1 (6 bases). The germline CDR1 and CDR2 sequences are DFQATT and SNEGSKA (reference sequence). The CDR3 runs to 13 residues. The ends were cut back, 3 bases at V and 5 bases at J, with 11 bases in the middle. In DNA form, the CDR3 reads TGCAGTGCTAGGTGGGGGCGAGATCAGCCCCAGCATTTT. It is translated as CSARWGRDQPQHF.

This clonotype was seen repeatedly, ten times or more. V usage is TRBV11-3 and J usage is TRBJ1-6; D ambiguous. The CDR3 covers 15 residues. V was pared by 1 base and J by 8 bases, with 12 bases between. Per germline, CDR1 SGHNT and CDR2 YENEEA. Here the CDR3 reads CASSLGSGVDSPLHF. In DNA form, the CDR3 reads TGTGCCAGCAGCTTAGGTTCGGGAGTCGATTCACCCCTCCACTTT.

In its sample, this clonotype was seen many times. The chain links TRBV2 to TRBJ2-5; D possibly corresponds to TRBD1 (6 bases). The V and J ends lost 7 bases and 0 bases respectively, with 12 bases between them. This CDR3 comprises 14 residues. Per germline, CDR1 SNHLY and CDR2 FYNNEI. The CDR3, as DNA: TGTGCCAGCATTGACAGGCCTTACCAAGAGACCCAGTACTTC. Translating it yields CASIDRPYQETQYF.

The chain recombines TRBV7-2 with TRBJ2-7, with D perhaps TRBD1 (5 bases). The CDR3 spans 14 residues. Trimming removed 5 bases from V and 5 bases from J, with 16 bases in between. From germline, CDR1 is SGHTA and CDR2 FQGNSA. This chain's CDR3 is CASSAATGSHEQYF. The CDR3 nucleotides read TGTGCCAGCAGCGCCGCAACAGGATCCCACGAGCAGTACTTC.

The J gene is TRBJ1-1, the V gene TRBV28; D remains ambiguous. Germline V gene data show CDR1 as MDHEN and CDR2 as SYDVKM. There are 13 residues in the CDR3. The V gene lost 7 bases and the J gene lost 10 bases, with 19 bases spanning the gap. CDR3 protein: CASKGYGLSSAFF. The DNA of the CDR3 is TGTGCCAGCAAAGGTTACGGCCTGAGCTCAGCTTTCTTT.

This chain uses TRBV7-8 with TRBJ2-7; the D gene is possibly TRBD2 (6 bases). Germline V gene lookup returns CDR1 SGHVS and CDR2 FQNEAQ. The length of the CDR3 is 17 residues. The germline V and J ends were trimmed by 8 bases and 3 bases, with 26 bases remaining between them. For the CDR3, the DNA is TGTGCCAGCTATAGCCACCTTTTCCGGGAGAGTCACTACGAGCAGTACTTC. Encoded protein: CASYSHLFRESHYEQYF. Full variable domain (outside the CDR3, taken from reference TRBV7-8 and TRBJ2-7): GAGVSQSPRYKVAKRGQDVALRCDPISGHVSLFWYQQALGQGPEFLTYFQNEAQLDKSGLPSDRFFAERPEGSVSTLKIQRTQQEDSAVYLCASYSHLFRESHYEQYFGPGTRLTVT.

For this clonotype: A much larger clone lies one base from this, so it may be a read error. The chain employs TRBV10-2 and TRBJ1-6, with D uncertain. The CDR3 has 17 residues. Per the germline V gene, CDR1 is WSHSY and CDR2 is SAAADI. CDR3 residues: CASGDRVTSIDNSPLHF. DNA for the CDR3: TGCGCCAGCGGTGATCGGGTGACTAGCATAGATAATTCACCCCTCCACTTT.

Comment on this clonotype: One end of the junction does not line up with germline, which may come from a read error. This chain joins TRBV10-2 and TRBJ2-7; D gene ambiguous. Per the germline V gene, CDR1 is WSHSY and CDR2 is SAAADI. The CDR3 contains 12 residues. In DNA, the CDR3 is TGTGCCAGCAGTTACTCGCTGGGCTTGCAGTACTTC. Translation: CASSYSLGLQYF.

About this clonotype: A much more abundant neighbour one base away suggests this may be a read error. This rearrangement joins TRBV25-1 to TRBJ2-2; 8 nucleotides match TRBD2. CDR3 length: 15 amino acids. CDR1 is MGHDK, CDR2 SYGVNS, per germline. The trim removed 6 bases at V and 3 bases at J, leaving 6 bases unmatched. The CDR3 nucleotides are TGTGCCAGCAGGAGGGGACTAGAGGACACCGGGGAGCTGTTTTTT. This encodes CASRRGLEDTGELFF.

The V gene is TRBV12-3 or TRBV12-4, the J gene TRBJ2-5; TRBD2 is a possible D gene (5 bases). The length of the CDR3 is 17 residues. V was pared by 2 bases and J by 4 bases, with 20 bases between. The CDR3 region has the DNA TGTGCCAGCAGTTTACAACGAACCCTCCTGGGGAGAGAGACCCAGTACTTC. It translates to CASSLQRTLLGRETQYF.

V is TRBV2 and J is TRBJ2-3; no clear D. In germline, CDR1 is SNHLY, CDR2 FYNNEI. Trimming stripped 6 bases from V and 0 bases from J, with 7 bases between. The CDR3 has 13 amino acids. The CDR3 loop is CASRGGSTDTQYF. CDR3 nucleotide sequence: TGTGCCAGCAGAGGCGGAAGCACAGATACGCAGTATTTT.

Details on this clonotype: Relative to the germline gene, one junction end is altered; a read error may explain this. V usage is TRBV4-3 and J usage is TRBJ2-6, with 7 positions matching TRBD2. The V gene's germline CDR1 is LGHNA and CDR2 YSLEER. There are 13 residues in the CDR3. The CDR3 sequence is CASSHGGDNVLTF. CDR3 nucleotides: TGCGCCAGCAGCCATGGGGGGGACAACGTCCTGACTTTC.

The chain links TRBV10-3 to TRBJ2-7; unclear D gene. V dropped 6 bases and J dropped 5 bases, with 11 bases sitting between them. This CDR3 has 12 amino acids. CDR1 and CDR2 from the germline V gene are ENHRY and SYGVKD. The DNA for the CDR3 is TGTGCCATCAGGACCTCCAGAGACGAGCAGTACTTC. Protein product: CAIRTSRDEQYF.

The rearrangement joins TRBV24-1 to TRBJ1-5; 12 bases match TRBD1. The V gene's germline CDR1 is KGHDR and CDR2 SFDVKD. V was clipped by 11 bases and J by 4 bases; unmatched bases: 11. The CDR3 loop spans 16 amino acids. In DNA, the CDR3 is TGTGCCAGCAGCCAAGGGACAGGGGGCTGGAATCAGCCCCAGCATTTT. Amino acids: CASSQGTGGWNQPQHF.

The chain uses TRBV29-1 and TRBJ2-1; TRBD2 is a possible D gene (6 bases). The V and J ends lost 5 bases and 0 bases respectively, with 14 bases between them. CDR1 is SQVTM, CDR2 ANQGSEA, per germline. CDR3 length equals 15 residues. The CDR3 sequence is CSVSRGKHSYNEQFF. DNA of the CDR3: TGCAGCGTTAGCCGCGGGAAACACTCCTACAATGAGCAGTTCTTC.

As regards this clonotype: It may be a read error: a sequence one base away is much more abundant. The CDR3 here is CASSEARLQETQYF. The CDR3 DNA is TGTGCCAGCAGTGAAGCAAGGCTCCAAGAGACCCAGTACTTC. The rearrangement links TRBV2 to TRBJ2-5; D is undetermined. The V end lost 0 bases, the J end lost 1 base, and 6 bases lay between the germline ends. The V gene's germline CDR1 is SNHLY and CDR2 FYNNEI. The CDR3 covers 14 residues.

This clonotype came up a few times. An end of the junction does not agree with germline; a read error may underlie this. This chain joins TRBV5-1 and TRBJ2-5, with a tentative D call TRBD1 (5 bases). CDR1 SGHRS and CDR2 YFSETQ come from the germline V gene. CDR3 length: 17 residues. The CDR3 DNA reads TGTGCCAGCAGCTCTCCTATTGGGGCCCCAGCGCAAGAGACCCAGTACTTC. Encoded protein: CASSSPIGAPAQETQYF.